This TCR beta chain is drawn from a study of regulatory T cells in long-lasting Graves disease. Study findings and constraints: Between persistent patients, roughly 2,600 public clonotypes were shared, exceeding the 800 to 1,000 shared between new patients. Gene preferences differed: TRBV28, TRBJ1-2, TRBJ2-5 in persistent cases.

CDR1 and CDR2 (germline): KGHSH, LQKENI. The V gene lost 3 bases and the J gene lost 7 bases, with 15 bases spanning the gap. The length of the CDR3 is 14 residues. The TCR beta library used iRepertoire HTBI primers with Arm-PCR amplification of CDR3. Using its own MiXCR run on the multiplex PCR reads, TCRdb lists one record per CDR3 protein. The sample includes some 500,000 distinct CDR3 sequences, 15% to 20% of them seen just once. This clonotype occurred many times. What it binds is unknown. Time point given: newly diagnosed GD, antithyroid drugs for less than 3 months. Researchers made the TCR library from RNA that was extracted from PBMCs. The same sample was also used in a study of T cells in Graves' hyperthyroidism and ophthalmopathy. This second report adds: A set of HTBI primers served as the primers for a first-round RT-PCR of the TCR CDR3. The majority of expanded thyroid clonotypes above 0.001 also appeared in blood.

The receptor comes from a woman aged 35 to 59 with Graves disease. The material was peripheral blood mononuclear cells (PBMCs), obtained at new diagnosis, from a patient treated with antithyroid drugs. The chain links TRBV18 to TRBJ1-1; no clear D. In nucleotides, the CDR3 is TGTGCCAGCTCACCTGTGGCCGCGGGTGATGAAGCTTTCTTT. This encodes CASSPVAAGDEAFF.